Shown below are 3 T cell receptor beta chains from a single sample sequenced in a study of vaccination and CD4 T cells after COVID-19. Cultured CD4+ T-cell DNA underwent Oncomine TCR Beta short-read sequencing. TCRdb re-called the PCR reads through MiXCR, storing one row per CDR3 protein. The sample holds 4,000 to 6,000 distinct CDR3 sequences, 44% seen once. Their cognate antigens are unknown. Treatment specified: approximately 11-day PBMC culture with coronavirus spike peptide pools or control peptides (ViraFEST assay). Sequencing was performed on CD4+ T cells from blood, cultured in vitro, taken after SARS-CoV-2 vaccination. The receptors stem from a human donor who had recovered from COVID-19.

This chain links TRBV6-1 with TRBJ1-1, with D perhaps TRBD1 (5 bases). Trimming removed 8 bases from V and 3 bases from J, with 13 bases in between. The V gene's germline CDR1 is MNHNS and CDR2 SASEGT. The CDR3 is 13 residues long. The CDR3 protein is CASGAGTHTEAFF. Here the CDR3 DNA reads TGTGCCAGCGGGGCTGGGACGCACACTGAAGCTTTCTTT.

The table lists this clonotype with a few counts. The chain employs TRBV5-4 and TRBJ2-2; 7 bases agree with TRBD1. This CDR3 has 15 residues. V lost 5 bases and J lost 5; bases outside the gene matches: 9. Germline V gene data show CDR1 as SGHNT and CDR2 as YYREEE (reference sequence). The CDR3 nucleotides read TGTGCCAGCAGTCCCGACAGGGTGAGGACCGGGGAGCTGTTTTTT. This sequence encodes CASSPDRVRTGELFF.

The sample holds a few counts of this clonotype. The chain joins TRBV6-5 to TRBJ2-7; TRBD1 agrees at 7 bases. This CDR3 is built from 15 residues. Germline loops: CDR1 MNHEY, CDR2 SVGAGI. The V gene end was trimmed by 2 bases and the J gene end by 0 bases; junction bases not matched to a gene: 4. DNA for the CDR3: TGTGCCAGCAGTTACGCGACAGGGAGCTCCTACGAGCAGTACTTC. It encodes CASSYATGSSYEQYF.